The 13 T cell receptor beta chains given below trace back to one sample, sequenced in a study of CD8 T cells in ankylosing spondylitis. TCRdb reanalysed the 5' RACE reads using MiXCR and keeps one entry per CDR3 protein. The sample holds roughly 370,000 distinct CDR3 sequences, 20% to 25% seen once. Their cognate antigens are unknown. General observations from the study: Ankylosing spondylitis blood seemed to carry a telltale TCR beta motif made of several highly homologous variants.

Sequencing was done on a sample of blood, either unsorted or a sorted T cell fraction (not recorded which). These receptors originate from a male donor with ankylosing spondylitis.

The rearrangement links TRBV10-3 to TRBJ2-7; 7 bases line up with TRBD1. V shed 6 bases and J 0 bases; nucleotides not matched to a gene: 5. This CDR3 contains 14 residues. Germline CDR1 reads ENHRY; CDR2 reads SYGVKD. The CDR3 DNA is TGTGCCATCAGGGACGGGACAGCCTCCTACGAGCAGTACTTC. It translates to CAIRDGTASYEQYF.

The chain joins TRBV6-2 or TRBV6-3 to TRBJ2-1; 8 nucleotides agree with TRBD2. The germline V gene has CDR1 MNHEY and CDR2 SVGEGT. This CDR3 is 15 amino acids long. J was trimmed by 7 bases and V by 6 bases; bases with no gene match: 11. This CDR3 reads CASRERAGAVNEQFF. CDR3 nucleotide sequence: TGTGCCAGCAGAGAAAGAGCGGGAGCCGTTAATGAGCAGTTCTTC.

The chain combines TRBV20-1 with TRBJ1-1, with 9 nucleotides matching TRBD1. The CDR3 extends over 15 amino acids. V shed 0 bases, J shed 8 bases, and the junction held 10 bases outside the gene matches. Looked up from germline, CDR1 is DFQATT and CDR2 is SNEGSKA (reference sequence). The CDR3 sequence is CSARDPGQGWQEAFF. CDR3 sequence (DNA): TGCAGTGCTAGAGATCCCGGACAGGGGTGGCAAGAAGCTTTCTTT.

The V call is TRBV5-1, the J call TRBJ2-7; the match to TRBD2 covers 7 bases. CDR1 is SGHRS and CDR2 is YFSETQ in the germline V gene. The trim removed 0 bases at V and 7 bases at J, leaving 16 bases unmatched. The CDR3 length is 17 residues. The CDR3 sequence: CASSLAARDYLAAEQYF. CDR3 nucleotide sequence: TGCGCCAGCAGCTTGGCCGCCCGGGACTACCTGGCCGCTGAGCAGTACTTC. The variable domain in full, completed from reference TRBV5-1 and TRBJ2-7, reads KAGVTQTPRYLIKTRGQQVTLSCSPISGHRSVSWYQQTPGQGLQFLFEYFSETQRNKGNFPGRFSGRQFSNSRSEMNVSTLELGDSALYLCASSLAARDYLAAEQYFGPGTRLTVT.

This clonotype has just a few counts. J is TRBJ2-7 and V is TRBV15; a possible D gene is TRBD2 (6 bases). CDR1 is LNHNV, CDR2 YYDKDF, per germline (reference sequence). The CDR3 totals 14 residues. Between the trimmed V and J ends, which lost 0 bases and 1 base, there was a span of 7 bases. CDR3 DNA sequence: TGTGCCACCAGCAGAGAGGGAGGTTCCTACGAGCAGTACTTC. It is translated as CATSREGGSYEQYF.

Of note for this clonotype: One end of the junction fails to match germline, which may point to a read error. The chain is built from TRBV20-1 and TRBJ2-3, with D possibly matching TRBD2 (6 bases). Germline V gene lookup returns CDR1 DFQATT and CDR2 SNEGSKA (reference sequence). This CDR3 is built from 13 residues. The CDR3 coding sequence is TGCAGTGCGGTAACCGGGGGTACAGATACGCAGTACTTT. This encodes CSAVTGGTDTQYF.

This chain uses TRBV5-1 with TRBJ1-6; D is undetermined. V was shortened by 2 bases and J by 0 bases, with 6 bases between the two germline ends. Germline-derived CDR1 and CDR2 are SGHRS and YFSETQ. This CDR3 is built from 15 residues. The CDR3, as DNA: TGCGCCAGCAGCTTCGAGAGCTCCTATAATTCACCCCTCCACTTT. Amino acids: CASSFESSYNSPLHF.

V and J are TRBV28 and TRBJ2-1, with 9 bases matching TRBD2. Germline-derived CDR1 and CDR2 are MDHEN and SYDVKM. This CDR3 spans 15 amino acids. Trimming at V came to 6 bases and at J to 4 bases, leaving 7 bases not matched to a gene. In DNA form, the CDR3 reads TGTGCCAGCAGCTTAGCGGGAGTATTATACAATGAGCAGTTCTTC. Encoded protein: CASSLAGVLYNEQFF.

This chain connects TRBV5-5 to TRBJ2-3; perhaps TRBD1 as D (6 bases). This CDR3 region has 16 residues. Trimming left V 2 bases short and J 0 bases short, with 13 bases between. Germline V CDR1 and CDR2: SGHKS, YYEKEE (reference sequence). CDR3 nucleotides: TGTGCCAGCAGCTTCTGGACAGCAACTAGCACAGATACGCAGTATTTT. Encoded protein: CASSFWTATSTDTQYF.

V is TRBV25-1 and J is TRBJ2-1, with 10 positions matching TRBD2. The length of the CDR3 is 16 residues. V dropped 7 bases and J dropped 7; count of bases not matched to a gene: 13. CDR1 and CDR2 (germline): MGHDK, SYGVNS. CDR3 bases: TGTGCCAGCACCCCACCCTTAGCGGGAGGAACTAATGAGCAGTTCTTC. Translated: CASTPPLAGGTNEQFF.

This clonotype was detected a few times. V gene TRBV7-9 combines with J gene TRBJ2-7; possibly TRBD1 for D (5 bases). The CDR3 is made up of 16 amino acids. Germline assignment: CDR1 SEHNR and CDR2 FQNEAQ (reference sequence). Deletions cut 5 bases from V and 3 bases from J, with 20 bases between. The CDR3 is CASSPSLTVLIYEQYF. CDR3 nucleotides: TGTGCCAGCAGCCCTTCACTGACAGTGTTGATCTACGAGCAGTACTTC.

CDR3 sequence (DNA): TGTGCCAGCAGCTCTACCAGGGACAGGGGGCCAAAACTTAACACCGGGGAGCTGTTTTTT. Its translation is CASSSTRDRGPKLNTGELFF. The chain couples TRBV21-1 to TRBJ2-2; the D segment call TRBD1 is taken from the table without a DNA check. TRBV21-1 is an annotated pseudogene. This CDR3 spans 20 amino acids.

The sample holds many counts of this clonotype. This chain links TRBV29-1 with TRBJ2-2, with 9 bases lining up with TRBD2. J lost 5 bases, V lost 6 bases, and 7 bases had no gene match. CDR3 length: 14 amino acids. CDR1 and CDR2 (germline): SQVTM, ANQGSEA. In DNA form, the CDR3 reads TGCAGCGTGACACCGGGACTAGCTACCGGGGAGCTGTTTTTT. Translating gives CSVTPGLATGELFF.